This T cell receptor beta chain was recovered during a study of radiation and T cells in renal cell carcinoma. Across the whole study: Nephrectomy followed 15 Gy stereotactic body radiation by 4 weeks. Overall study results and limits: In blood, top tumor clones expanded by 2 weeks, shrinking by 4.

The CDR3 is 13 residues long. The germline CDR1 and CDR2 sequences are LNHDA and SQIVND (reference sequence). The ends were cut back, 5 bases at V and 4 bases at J, with 11 bases in the middle. Repertoires were generated with immunoSEQ multiplex PCR, while TCRdb's copy carries only in-frame clones and drops some. Of about 95,000 clones in the sample, around 88% were seen once. Time point described: baseline pretreatment blood. Treatment meaning: 15 Gy SBRT to primary tumor, nephrectomy 4 weeks later. Radiation-treated patients gave blood at baseline, week 2 and week 4. The tumor was a clear cell renal cell carcinoma. Details on this clone: Its antigen is not known.

The source material was blood, sampled from a patient whose treatment included radiotherapy and nephrectomy. The receptor's source is a man over 45 with renal cell carcinoma. The rearrangement joins TRBV19 to TRBJ2-5, with TRBD2 as a possible D gene (5 bases). The CDR3 loop reads CASSVPEGETQYF. The DNA of the CDR3 is TGTGCCAGTAGTGTCCCAGAGGGAGAGACCCAGTACTTC.